This T cell receptor (beta chain) derives from a study of blood T cells in healthy people across ages. The V gene lost 2 bases and the J gene lost 3 bases, with 13 bases spanning the gap. CDR1 and CDR2 (germline): LGHNA, YNFKEQ. The CDR3 extends over 15 amino acids. Primers used in a second PCR of about 7 to 12 cycles were a sample-barcoded 5' primer and a J-beta primer mix. TCRdb redid the calling of the 5' RACE reads with MiXCR, one entry per CDR3 protein. The sample records hundreds of thousands of distinct CDR3 sequences, under 40% being singletons. The rearrangement joins TRBV4-2 to TRBJ1-2, with a possible D match to TRBD1 (6 bases). This TCR was recovered from a young man in good health. Material for sequencing was blood. CDR3 DNA: TGTGCCAGCAGCCAACAGACAGGCAGGGACTATGGCTACACCTTC. Amino acid sequence: CASSQQTGRDYGYTF.